Below are 12 T cell receptor beta chains sequenced from a single sample in a study of T cells in Graves' hyperthyroidism and ophthalmopathy. Amplification targeted TCR beta CDR3 regions from RNA transcripts. A set of HTBI primers served as the primers for a first-round RT-PCR of the TCR CDR3. MiXCR was run by TCRdb on the multiplex PCR reads, yielding one entry per CDR3 protein. The table shows some 600,000 distinct CDR3 sequences, with around 13% occurring only once. The material sequenced was blood. The source of these receptors is a woman in her 30s with Graves' hyperthyroidism that later progressed to Graves' ophthalmopathy.

This clonotype appeared a few times. The V gene is TRBV29-1, the J gene TRBJ2-3; 11 bases are a match to TRBD2. J lost 11 bases, V lost 4 bases, and 11 bases had no gene match. Looked up from germline, CDR1 is SQVTM and CDR2 is ANQGSEA. The CDR3 is 14 residues long. The CDR3 loop reads CSVGAGTSGNMQYF. The CDR3 coding sequence is TGCAGCGTTGGGGCTGGGACTAGCGGAAATATGCAGTATTTT.

This clonotype came up many times. This sequence joins TRBV7-8 and TRBJ2-1; a possible D gene is TRBD1 (5 bases). Germline CDR1 SGHVS, CDR2 FQNEAQ. Between the trimmed V and J ends, which lost 4 bases and 8 bases, there was a span of 12 bases. The length of the CDR3 is 13 residues. As DNA, the CDR3 is TGTGCCAGCAGCTCCCGGACATCCGATGAGCAGTTCTTC. This encodes CASSSRTSDEQFF.

This sequence joins TRBV28 and TRBJ1-2, with a tentative D call TRBD1 (5 bases). CDR3 length equals 12 residues. Looked up from germline, CDR1 is MDHEN and CDR2 is SYDVKM. V was clipped by 7 bases and J by 3 bases, with 9 bases between them. In DNA, the CDR3 is TGTGCCAGCAAAGTGGGGGACTATGGCTACACCTTC. Its translation is CASKVGDYGYTF.

This clonotype was counted ten times or more. The rearrangement uses TRBV5-1 and TRBJ2-2; the D is unclear. Germline V gene lookup returns CDR1 SGHRS and CDR2 YFSETQ. The CDR3 consists of 13 residues. Trimming left V 0 bases short and J 4 bases short, with 4 bases between. The chain's CDR3 is CASSLDFTGELFF. In DNA, the CDR3 is TGCGCCAGCAGCTTGGACTTCACCGGGGAGCTGTTTTTT.

The rearrangement links TRBV6-1 to TRBJ2-1, with D possibly TRBD1 on 6 matching bases. The CDR3 has 17 residues. Germline-derived CDR1 and CDR2 are MNHNS and SASEGT. The V end was cut by 4 bases, the J end by 3 bases, with 19 bases between. This CDR3 is CASSALTGTTLYNEQFF. The CDR3 DNA is TGTGCCAGCAGTGCTTTGACCGGGACAACTCTCTACAATGAGCAGTTCTTC.

This clonotype was observed many times. The J gene is TRBJ2-5, the V gene TRBV19; 7 nucleotides line up with TRBD2. The V segment lost 4 bases and the J segment 5 bases; nucleotides outside the gene matches: 7. The germline CDR1 and CDR2 sequences are LNHDA and SQIVND (reference sequence). The CDR3 contains 14 residues. CDR3 DNA: TGTGCCAGTAGTAGAGCACTAGCGAGCGAGACCCAGTACTTC. Its protein is CASSRALASETQYF. Full variable domain (outside the CDR3, taken from reference TRBV19 and TRBJ2-5): DGGITQSPKYLFRKEGQNVTLSCEQNLNHDAMYWYRQDPGQGLRLIYYSQIVNDFQKGDIAEGYSVSREKKESFPLTVTSAQKNPTAFYLCASSRALASETQYFGPGTRLLVL.

This chain links TRBV9 with TRBJ2-2, with D tentatively TRBD1 or TRBD2 (6 bases each). The length of the CDR3 is 16 residues. V dropped 0 bases and J dropped 5 bases, with 14 bases sitting between them. Per the germline V gene, CDR1 is SGDLS and CDR2 is YYNGEE. The CDR3 DNA follows: TGTGCCAGCAGCGTAGGCAGGGGACTGGGGACCGGGGAGCTGTTTTTT. The encoded protein is CASSVGRGLGTGELFF. Based on the CDR3 plus reference TRBV9 and TRBJ2-2, the full variable domain is DSGVTQTPKHLITATGQRVTLRCSPRSGDLSVYWYQQSLDQGLQFLIQYYNGEERAKGNILERFSAQQFPDLHSELNLSSLELGDSALYFCASSVGRGLGTGELFFGEGSRLTVL.

In its sample, this clonotype was seen many times. The chain has TRBV20-1 and TRBJ1-1; 8 nucleotides line up with TRBD1. The germline gives CDR1 DFQATT, CDR2 SNEGSKA (reference sequence). The CDR3 runs 14 residues. V was clipped by 7 bases and J by 5 bases; unmatched bases: 12. CDR3 loop: CSEGQDGTGTEAFF. CDR3 DNA: TGCAGTGAGGGACAGGATGGGACGGGGACTGAAGCTTTCTTT.

This clonotype was observed many times. The chain couples TRBV11-2 to TRBJ2-7, with unresolved D. V was shortened by 7 bases and J by 3 bases, with 10 bases between the two germline ends. The CDR3 contains 12 residues. Germline lookup yields CDR1 SGHAT and CDR2 FQNNGV. CDR3 loop: CASTDDDYEQYF. Here the CDR3 DNA reads TGTGCCAGCACCGATGACGACTACGAGCAGTACTTC.

This clonotype was picked up many times. CDR3 in amino acids: CASAPDSFTDTQYF. The DNA for the CDR3 is TGTGCCAGTGCCCCGGACAGCTTCACAGATACGCAGTATTTT. This chain uses TRBV19 with TRBJ2-3, with D tentatively TRBD1 (6 bases). V lost 8 bases to trimming and J lost 2 bases, with 14 bases between them. From germline, CDR1 is LNHDA and CDR2 SQIVND (reference sequence). This CDR3 is 14 amino acids long.

This clonotype was counted ten times or more. The chain is built from TRBV7-2 and TRBJ2-1, with 10 bases that match TRBD2. V lost 0 bases to trimming and J lost 0 bases; unmatched junction nucleotides: 2. The CDR3 is 17 amino acids. CDR1 is SGHTA and CDR2 is FQGNSA in the germline V gene. The CDR3 protein is CASSLARLAGSYNEQFF. Written as DNA, the CDR3 is TGTGCCAGCAGCTTAGCCCGACTAGCGGGCTCCTACAATGAGCAGTTCTTC.

With regard to this clonotype: Germline and junction disagree at one end, which may indicate a read error. The chain employs TRBV7-2 and TRBJ2-3; a weak D match, TRBD1 (5 bases). This CDR3 is built from 12 residues. The germline gives CDR1 SGHTA, CDR2 FQGNSA. The CDR3 DNA reads as TGTGCCAGCAGCTTTACAGGCGATACGCGGTATTTT. This gives the protein CASSFTGDTRYF.